Presented here are 3 T cell receptor beta chains from one specimen sequenced in a study of T-cell memory formation after mild COVID-19. TCRdb called the 5' RACE reads again in MiXCR, with one record for every CDR3 protein. The data show roughly 450,000 distinct CDR3 sequences, with roughly 20% seen just once and over 9% held by the top ten. What was sequenced was PBMCs or a T cell subset sorted from them (not recorded which). These TCRs come from an adult woman who had mild COVID-19 (a few samples of this study predate the infection). Cell type and time point are not known.

The chain links TRBV12-3 or TRBV12-4 to TRBJ1-2; D gene ambiguous. Trimming left V 2 bases short and J 2 bases short, with 12 bases between. The CDR3 is made up of 15 amino acids. CDR3 amino acids: CASSLMGMGNYGYTF. CDR3 DNA: TGTGCCAGCAGTTTAATGGGGATGGGCAACTATGGCTACACCTTC.

CDR3 amino acids: CASRSGGINTGELFF. For the CDR3, the DNA is TGTGCCAGCAGGTCCGGGGGGATAAACACCGGGGAGCTGTTTTTT. The genes are TRBV3-1 and TRBJ2-2; TRBD2 matches 7 bases. This CDR3 is 15 amino acids long. V shed 6 bases, J shed 2 bases, and the junction held 6 bases outside the gene matches. The V gene's germline CDR1 is LGHDT and CDR2 YNNKEL (reference sequence).

V gene TRBV27 combines with J gene TRBJ2-1; 11 positions agree with TRBD2. Germline assignment: CDR1 MNHEY and CDR2 SMNVEV (reference sequence). The CDR3 extends over 17 amino acids. J was trimmed by 7 bases and V by 3 bases; bases with no gene match: 11. CDR3 region: CASSLLAGGVGDNEQFF. The CDR3 coding sequence is TGTGCCAGCAGTTTGCTAGCGGGGGGCGTTGGCGATAATGAGCAGTTCTTC.